This T cell receptor (beta chain) was found in a study of T-cell reconstitution after alpha-beta-depleted transplantation in children. Notes on this clonotype: Antigen: not known.

V lost 4 bases to trimming and J lost 1 base, with 11 bases between them. Germline V lookup: CDR1 SGHRS, CDR2 YFSETQ. This CDR3 has 14 amino acids. Findings and caveats of the study: Approximately two months post-transplant, alpha-beta T cells reportedly originated from several hundred expanded graft clones. Once a year had passed after transplant, T-cell counts and diversity came mostly from newly produced T cells. TCRbeta diversity was high at day 60 in some patients (a result of surviving recipient T cells and thymic progenitors).

This sample's TCRbeta library carried unique molecular identifier barcodes. Each CDR3 protein gets one entry after TCRdb re-called the PCR reads with MiXCR. Of 300,000 or so distinct CDR3 sequences listed, 20% to 30% are singletons. The source is a male patient between 5 and 17 years old who had a stem cell transplant for acute lymphoblastic leukemia, so the T cells may come from the graft donor. This chain connects TRBV5-1 to TRBJ1-1; no definite D call. The sequencing used PBMCs, mostly from graft donor cells, collected 180 days after TCRalphabeta/CD19-depleted stem cell transplant. The CDR3 DNA sequence: TGCGCCAGCAGCGCCGATAGTACGAACACTGAAGCTTTCTTT. Amino acid sequence: CASSADSTNTEAFF.